The T cell receptor beta chain under discussion was sequenced for a study of T cell changes during pregnancy in multiple sclerosis. V shed 8 bases and J shed 7 bases, with 17 bases lying between them. Germline CDR1 MNHNY, CDR2 SVGAGI (reference sequence). This CDR3 region has 13 residues. The protocol was immunoSEQ multiplex PCR, while the TCRdb copy is restricted to in-frame clones and leaves out a portion. The repertoire holds around 95,000 clones, with around 93% as singletons. The sequencing here drew on peripheral blood, taken after pregnancy. This sequence was found in a female donor with multiple sclerosis, enrolled in a pregnancy study. This chain connects TRBV6-6 to TRBJ1-2; the D gene is possibly TRBD1 (6 bases). CDR3 amino acids: CASRPSGESGYTF. CDR3 nucleotides: TGTGCCAGCCGTCCCTCAGGGGAATCTGGCTACACCTTC.